Below are 7 T cell receptor beta chains sequenced from a single sample in a study of blood T cell repertoires in COVID-19. Sequencing was performed with immunoSEQ multiplex PCR; in TCRdb, only in-frame clones are kept and a portion is missing. Found here are a few hundred thousand clones, 75% to 90% of them singletons; the top ten hold roughly 1%. The sequenced sample consisted of PBMCs or T cells enriched from blood (not recorded which). The origin of the receptors is a man younger than 35 who had recovered from COVID-19.

With regard to this clone: In the same sample, other DNA sequences code for this CDR3. The chain joins TRBV7-9 to TRBJ1-6, with 7 bases that match TRBD1. V lost 2 bases, J lost 8 bases, and 6 bases stayed unmatched. From germline, CDR1 is SEHNR and CDR2 FQNEAQ (reference sequence). This CDR3 is built from 15 residues. The CDR3 here is CASSLSGTDDSPLHF. The CDR3 DNA follows: TGTGCCAGCAGCTTAAGTGGGACAGACGATTCACCCCTCCACTTT.

This rearrangement joins TRBV9 to TRBJ2-1, with 9 nucleotides matching TRBD1. Germline trimming cut 6 bases from V and 10 bases from J; bases unmatched to any gene: 14. CDR1 and CDR2 (germline): SGDLS, YYNGEE. CDR3 size: 15 residues. The DNA of the CDR3 is TGTGCCAGCACCTTAGGACAGGGGCCAACCGGGGAGCAGTTCTTC. The encoded protein is CASTLGQGPTGEQFF.

V gene TRBV19 combines with J gene TRBJ2-7, with no clear D. The germline gives CDR1 LNHDA, CDR2 SQIVND (reference sequence). V gave up 3 bases and J gave up 6 bases, with 12 bases separating them. CDR3 size: 13 residues. The CDR3 region has the DNA TGTGCCAGTAGTATCTCGAGCTCTAGCGAGCAGTACTTC. Translated: CASSISSSSEQYF. Full variable domain (missing parts from reference TRBV19 and TRBJ2-7): DGGITQSPKYLFRKEGQNVTLSCEQNLNHDAMYWYRQDPGQGLRLIYYSQIVNDFQKGDIAEGYSVSREKKESFPLTVTSAQKNPTAFYLCASSISSSSEQYFGPGTRLTVT.

This clone was counted once. This sequence joins TRBV5-5 and TRBJ1-1; 8 bases agree with TRBD1. The CDR3 sequence is 14 residues long. CDR1 and CDR2 (germline): SGHKS, YYEKEE (reference sequence). J gave up 7 bases and V 4 bases, and 9 bases lay outside the gene matches. CDR3 residues: CASSAATGVGEAFF. CDR3 in DNA: TGTGCCAGCAGCGCGGCGACAGGGGTAGGTGAAGCTTTCTTT.

This chain joins TRBV11-2 and TRBJ2-7; 7 positions match TRBD1. CDR3 length: 13 amino acids. The germline gives CDR1 SGHAT, CDR2 FQNNGV. V lost 8 bases to trimming and J lost 4 bases; unmatched junction nucleotides: 8. For the CDR3, the DNA is TGTGCCAGCCGACAGGGAAACCTTTACGAGCAGTACTTC. Its translation: CASRQGNLYEQYF.

The V and J genes are TRBV7-7 and TRBJ2-1, with 7 bases matching TRBD1. The germline CDR1 and CDR2 sequences are SSHAT and FNYEAQ (reference sequence). Germline trimming cut 2 bases from V and 5 bases from J; bases unmatched to any gene: 3. The CDR3 is made up of 14 amino acids. The CDR3 spells CASSLRDSHNEQFF. CDR3 coding DNA: TGTGCCAGCAGCTTAAGGGACAGTCACAATGAGCAGTTCTTC. The full variable domain, with the rest looked up from reference TRBV7-7 and TRBJ2-1, is GAGVSQSPRYKVTKRGQDVTLRCDPISSHATLYWYQQALGQGPEFLTYFNYEAQPDKSGLPSDRFSAERPEGSISTLTIQRTEQRDSAMYRCASSLRDSHNEQFFGPGTRLTVL.

A single count supports this clone. The chain employs TRBV7-8 and TRBJ2-1; TRBD1 aligns across 11 bases. V dropped 5 bases and J dropped 7; count of bases not matched to a gene: 4. CDR1 is SGHVS, CDR2 FQNEAQ, per germline. This CDR3 has 14 amino acids. The CDR3 DNA reads TGTGCCAGCAGCCCCCGGGACAGGGGGAATGAGCAGTTCTTC. This codes for CASSPRDRGNEQFF.